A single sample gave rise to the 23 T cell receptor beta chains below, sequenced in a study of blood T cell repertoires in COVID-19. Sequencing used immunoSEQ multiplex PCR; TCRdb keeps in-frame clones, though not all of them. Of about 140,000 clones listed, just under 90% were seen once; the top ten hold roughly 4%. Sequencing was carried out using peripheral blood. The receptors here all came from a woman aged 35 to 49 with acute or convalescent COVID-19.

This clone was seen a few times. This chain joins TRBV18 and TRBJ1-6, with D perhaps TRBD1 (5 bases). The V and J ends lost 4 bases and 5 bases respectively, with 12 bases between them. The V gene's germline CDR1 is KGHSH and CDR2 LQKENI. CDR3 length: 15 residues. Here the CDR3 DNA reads TGTGCCAGCTCACGGACACGGTTTCATAATTCACCCCTCCACTTT. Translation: CASSRTRFHNSPLHF. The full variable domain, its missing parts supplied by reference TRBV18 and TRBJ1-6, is NAGVMQNPRHLVRRRGQEARLRCSPMKGHSHVYWYRQLPEEGLKFMVYLQKENIIDESGMPKERFSAEFPKEGPSILRIQQVVRGDSAAYFCASSRTRFHNSPLHFGNGTRLTVT.

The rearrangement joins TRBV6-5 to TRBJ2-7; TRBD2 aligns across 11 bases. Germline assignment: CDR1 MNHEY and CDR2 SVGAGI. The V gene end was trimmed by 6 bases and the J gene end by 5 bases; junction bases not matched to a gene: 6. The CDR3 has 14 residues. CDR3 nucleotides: TGTGCCAGCAGCGCCGGGACTAGCGGAAACGAGCAGTACTTC. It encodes CASSAGTSGNEQYF.

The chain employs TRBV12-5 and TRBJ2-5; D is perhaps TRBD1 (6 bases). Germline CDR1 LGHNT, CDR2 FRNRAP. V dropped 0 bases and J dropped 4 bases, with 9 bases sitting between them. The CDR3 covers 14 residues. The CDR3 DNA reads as TGTGCTAGTGGTTTGGTACTCAGGGGAGAGACCCAGTACTTC. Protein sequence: CASGLVLRGETQYF.

For the CDR3, the DNA is TGTGCCATAAGGGACAGCCTCACAGATACGCAGTATTTT. Its protein product is CAIRDSLTDTQYF. V and J are TRBV10-3 and TRBJ2-3, with 7 bases matching TRBD1. The CDR3 length is 13 residues. The V gene's germline CDR1 is ENHRY and CDR2 SYGVKD. Germline trimming cut 9 bases from V and 2 bases from J; bases unmatched to any gene: 5.

The CDR3 DNA reads as TGCGCCAGCAGCCCTATTTCCTTTGGCACAGATACGCAGTATTTT. Its translation: CASSPISFGTDTQYF. The chain has TRBV4-1 and TRBJ2-3, with D unresolved. V was cut by 4 bases and J by 1 base, with 12 bases left in between. The germline V gene has CDR1 MGHRA and CDR2 YSYEKL. CDR3 length equals 15 residues.

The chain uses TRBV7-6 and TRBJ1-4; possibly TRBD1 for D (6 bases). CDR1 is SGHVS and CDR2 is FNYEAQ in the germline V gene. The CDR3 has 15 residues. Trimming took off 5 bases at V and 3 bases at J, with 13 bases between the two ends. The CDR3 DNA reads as TGTGCCAGCAGCCGGGGGGGCGCAGCTAATGAAAAACTGTTTTTT. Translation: CASSRGGAANEKLFF.

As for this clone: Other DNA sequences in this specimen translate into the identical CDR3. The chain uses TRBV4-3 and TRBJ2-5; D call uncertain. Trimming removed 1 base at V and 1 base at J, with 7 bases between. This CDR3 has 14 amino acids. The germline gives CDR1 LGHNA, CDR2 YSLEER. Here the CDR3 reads CASSQGLVQETQYF. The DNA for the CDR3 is TGCGCCAGCAGCCAAGGACTGGTCCAAGAGACCCAGTACTTC.

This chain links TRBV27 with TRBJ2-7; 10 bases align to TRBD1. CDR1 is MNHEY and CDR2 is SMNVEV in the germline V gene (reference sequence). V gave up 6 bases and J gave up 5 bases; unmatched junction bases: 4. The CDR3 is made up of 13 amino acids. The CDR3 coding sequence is TGTGCCAGCAGGTGGACAGGGGGGCACGAGCAGTACTTC. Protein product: CASRWTGGHEQYF.

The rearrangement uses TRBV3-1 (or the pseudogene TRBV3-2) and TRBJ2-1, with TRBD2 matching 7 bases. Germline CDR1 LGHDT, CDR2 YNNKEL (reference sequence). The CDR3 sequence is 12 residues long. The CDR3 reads CATGGLDNEQFF. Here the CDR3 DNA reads TGTGCGACGGGGGGACTGGACAATGAGCAGTTCTTC.

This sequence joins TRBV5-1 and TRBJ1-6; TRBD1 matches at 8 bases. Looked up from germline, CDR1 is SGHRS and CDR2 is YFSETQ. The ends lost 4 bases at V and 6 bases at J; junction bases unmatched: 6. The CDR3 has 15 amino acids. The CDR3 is CASSEGTGVNSPLHF. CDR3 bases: TGCGCCAGCAGCGAGGGGACAGGCGTTAATTCACCCCTCCACTTT.

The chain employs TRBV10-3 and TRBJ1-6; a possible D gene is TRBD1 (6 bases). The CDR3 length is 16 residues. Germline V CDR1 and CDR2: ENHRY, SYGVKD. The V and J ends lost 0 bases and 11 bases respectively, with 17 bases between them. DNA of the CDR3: TGTGCCATCAGTGAGTCGGGGGGGGCGTCGGAACCACCCCTCCACTTT. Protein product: CAISESGGASEPPLHF.

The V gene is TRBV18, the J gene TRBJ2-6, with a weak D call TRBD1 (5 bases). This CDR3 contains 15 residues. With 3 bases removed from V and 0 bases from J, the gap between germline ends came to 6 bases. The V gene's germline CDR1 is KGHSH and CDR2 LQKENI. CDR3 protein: CASSPDISGANVLTF. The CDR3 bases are TGTGCCAGCTCACCGGACATCTCTGGGGCCAACGTCCTGACTTTC.

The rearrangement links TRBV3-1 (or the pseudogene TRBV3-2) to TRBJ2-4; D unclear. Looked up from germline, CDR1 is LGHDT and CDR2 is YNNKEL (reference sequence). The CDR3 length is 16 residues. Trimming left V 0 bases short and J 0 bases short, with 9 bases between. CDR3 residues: CASSQEERLAKNIQYF. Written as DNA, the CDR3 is TGTGCCAGCAGCCAAGAGGAGCGCCTAGCCAAAAACATTCAGTACTTC.

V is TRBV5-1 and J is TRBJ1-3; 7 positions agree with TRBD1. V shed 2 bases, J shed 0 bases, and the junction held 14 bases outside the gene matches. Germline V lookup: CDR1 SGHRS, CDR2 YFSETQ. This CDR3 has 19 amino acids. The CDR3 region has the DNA TGCGCCAGCAGCTTACAGGAGGGGGCCACTATAAGCTCTGGAAACACCATATATTTT. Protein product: CASSLQEGATISSGNTIYF.

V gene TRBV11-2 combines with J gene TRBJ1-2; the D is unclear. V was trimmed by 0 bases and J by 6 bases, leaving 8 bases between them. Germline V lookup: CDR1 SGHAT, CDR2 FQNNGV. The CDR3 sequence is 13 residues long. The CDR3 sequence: CASSLDSSNGYTF. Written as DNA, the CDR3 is TGTGCCAGCAGCTTAGACAGTTCCAATGGCTACACCTTC.

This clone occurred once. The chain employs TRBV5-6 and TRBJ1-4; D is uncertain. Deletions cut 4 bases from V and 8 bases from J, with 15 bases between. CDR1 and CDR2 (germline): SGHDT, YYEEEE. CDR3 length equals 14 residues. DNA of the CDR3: TGTGCCAGCAGCCCAAGGAAGGGAGGAGAAAAACTGTTTTTT. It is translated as CASSPRKGGEKLFF. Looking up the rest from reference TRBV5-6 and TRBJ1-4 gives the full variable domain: DAGVTQSPTHLIKTRGQQVTLRCSPKSGHDTVSWYQQALGQGPQFIFQYYEEEERQRGNFPDRFSGHQFPNYSSELNVNALLLGDSALYLCASSPRKGGEKLFFGSGTQLSVL.

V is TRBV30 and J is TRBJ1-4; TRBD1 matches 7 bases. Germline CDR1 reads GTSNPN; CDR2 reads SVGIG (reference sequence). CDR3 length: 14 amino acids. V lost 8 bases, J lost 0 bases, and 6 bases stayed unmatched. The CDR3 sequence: CATGEASTNEKLFF. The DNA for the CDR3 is TGTGCCACAGGGGAGGCCTCAACTAATGAAAAACTGTTTTTT.

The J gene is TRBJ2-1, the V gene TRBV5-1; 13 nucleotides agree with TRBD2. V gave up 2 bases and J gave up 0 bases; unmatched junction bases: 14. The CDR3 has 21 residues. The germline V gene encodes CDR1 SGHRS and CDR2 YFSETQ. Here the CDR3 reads CASSFRTTSGRAESSYNEQFF. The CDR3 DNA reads TGCGCCAGCAGCTTCCGTACCACTAGCGGGAGGGCCGAGAGCTCCTACAATGAGCAGTTCTTC. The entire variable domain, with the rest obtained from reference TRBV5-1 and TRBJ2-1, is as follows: KAGVTQTPRYLIKTRGQQVTLSCSPISGHRSVSWYQQTPGQGLQFLFEYFSETQRNKGNFPGRFSGRQFSNSRSEMNVSTLELGDSALYLCASSFRTTSGRAESSYNEQFFGPGTRLTVL.

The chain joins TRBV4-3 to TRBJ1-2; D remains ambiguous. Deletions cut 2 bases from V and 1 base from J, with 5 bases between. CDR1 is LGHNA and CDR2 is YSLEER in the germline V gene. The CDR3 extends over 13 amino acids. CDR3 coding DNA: TGCGCCAGCAGCCAATCGAGTAACTATGGCTACACCTTC. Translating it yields CASSQSSNYGYTF.

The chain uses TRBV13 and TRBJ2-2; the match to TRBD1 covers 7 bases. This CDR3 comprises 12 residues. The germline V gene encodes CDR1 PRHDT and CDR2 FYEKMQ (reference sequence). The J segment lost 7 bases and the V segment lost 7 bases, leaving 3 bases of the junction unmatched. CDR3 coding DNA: TGTGCCAGCAAGGGGGCGAACGGGGAGCTGTTTTTT. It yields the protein CASKGANGELFF.

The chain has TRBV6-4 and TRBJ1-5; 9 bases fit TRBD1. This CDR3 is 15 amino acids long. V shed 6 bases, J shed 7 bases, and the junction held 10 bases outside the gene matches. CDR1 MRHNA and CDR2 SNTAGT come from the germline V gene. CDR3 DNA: TGTGCCAGCAGGGGGGACAGGGAGGTAGAACAGCCCCAGCATTTT. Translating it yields CASRGDREVEQPQHF.

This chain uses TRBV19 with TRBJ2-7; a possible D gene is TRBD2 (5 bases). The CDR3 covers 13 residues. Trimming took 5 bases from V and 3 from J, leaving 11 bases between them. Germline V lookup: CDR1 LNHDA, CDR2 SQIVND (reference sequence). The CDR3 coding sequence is TGTGCCAGTAGTTTAGGACTCAACTACGAGCAGTACTTC. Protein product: CASSLGLNYEQYF.

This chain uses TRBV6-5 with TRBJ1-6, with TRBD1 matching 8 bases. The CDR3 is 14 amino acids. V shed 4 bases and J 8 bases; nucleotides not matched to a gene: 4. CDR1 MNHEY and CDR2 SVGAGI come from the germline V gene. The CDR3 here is CASSLQGGDSPLHF. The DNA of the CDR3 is TGTGCCAGCAGTTTACAGGGGGGGGATTCACCCCTCCACTTT.